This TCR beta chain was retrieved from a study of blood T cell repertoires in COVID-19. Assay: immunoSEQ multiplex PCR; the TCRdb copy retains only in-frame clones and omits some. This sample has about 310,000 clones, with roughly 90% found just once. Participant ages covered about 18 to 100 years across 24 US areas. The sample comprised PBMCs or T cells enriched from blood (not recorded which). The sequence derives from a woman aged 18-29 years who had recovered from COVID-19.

The CDR3 DNA follows: TGCGCCAGCAGCGAAGTAAGGGGGCACGAAAAACTGTTTTTT. Protein product: CASSEVRGHEKLFF. The gene calls are TRBV4-3 and TRBJ1-4; 7 nucleotides agree with TRBD1. Losses at the gene ends were 5 bases for V and 8 bases for J; bases not matched to a gene: 8. This CDR3 has 14 residues. Germline CDR1 and CDR2: LGHNA and YSLEER.